This T cell receptor beta chain was sequenced in a study of blood T cells in healthy people across ages. Study-wide results and limits: Observed TCR beta diversity showed a strong correlation with the percentage of naive T cells as measured by flow cytometry. Roughly linear declines in TCR beta diversity per million T cells occurred with age.

This clonotype turned up a few times. Antigen: not known. Germline CDR1 reads SSHAT; CDR2 reads FNYEAQ (reference sequence). The CDR3 has 13 amino acids. V lost 5 bases, J lost 6 bases, and 11 bases lay in between. The use of a sample-barcoded 5' primer and a J-beta primer mix characterized a second PCR of 7 to 11 cycles. TCRdb itself ran the 5' RACE reads through MiXCR, one entry per CDR3 protein. Among 1.5 million to 2 million distinct CDR3 sequences listed, under 30% were seen once. The clonotype comes from a woman under 40 in good health. V and J are TRBV7-7 and TRBJ2-1; no firm D call. Source material: blood. This CDR3 is CASSDGPINEQFF. The CDR3 DNA reads TGTGCCAGCAGCGACGGACCGATCAATGAGCAGTTCTTC.